This TCR beta chain was sequenced for a study of shared clonotypes between healthy human individuals. Terminally differentiated effector memory CD45RA+ cells were excluded by CCR7 positive selection of CD45RO-negative cells. This CDR3 spans 15 amino acids. The V gene's germline CDR1 is SGHDT and CDR2 YYEEEE. The ends were cut back, 2 bases at V and 5 bases at J, with 14 bases in the middle. Repertoires were generated with immunoSEQ multiplex PCR, while TCRdb's copy carries only in-frame clones and drops some. The data hold 2 million to 2.5 million clones, with 85% to 95% observed a single time. The J gene is TRBJ2-1, the V gene TRBV5-6; D gene uncertain. The receptor was isolated from a man aged 18 to 35 in good health. Some clones in this sample may be carry-over from other donors' samples. Sequencing was carried out using naive CD8+ T cells from PBMCs. CDR3 region: CASSFLERSHNEQFF. CDR3 sequence (DNA): TGTGCCAGCAGCTTCTTGGAGAGGTCCCACAATGAGCAGTTCTTC.